These 20 T cell receptor beta chains were all obtained from the same sample, sequenced in a study of blood T cell repertoires in COVID-19. Generated by immunoSEQ multiplex PCR, the TCRdb table keeps only in-frame clones and is missing some. The data contain roughly 200,000 clones, 80% to 90% of them singletons. Sequenced: peripheral blood. These receptors came from a woman aged 80 or over with active or convalescent COVID-19.

V gene TRBV27 combines with J gene TRBJ2-7; D is undetermined. The V and J ends lost 3 bases and 4 bases respectively, with 4 bases between them. This CDR3 is 11 amino acids long. Germline CDR1 MNHEY, CDR2 SMNVEV (reference sequence). The CDR3 region is CASSFGYEQYF. DNA of the CDR3: TGTGCCAGCAGTTTCGGGTACGAGCAGTACTTC.

In its sample, this clone was seen once. The rearrangement joins TRBV15 to TRBJ2-2; D not resolved. The V end was cut by 7 bases, the J end by 2 bases, with 2 bases between. The CDR3 is 11 residues long. Germline CDR1 reads LNHNV; CDR2 reads YYDKDF (reference sequence). The CDR3, as DNA: TGTGCCACCACAAACACCGGGGAGCTGTTTTTT. Amino acids: CATTNTGELFF.

V usage is TRBV2 and J usage is TRBJ1-5; the match to TRBD1 covers 7 bases. V gave up 2 bases and J gave up 0 bases; unmatched junction bases: 4. The CDR3 is 16 residues long. Germline V gene lookup returns CDR1 SNHLY and CDR2 FYNNEI. CDR3 nucleotides: TGTGCCAGCAGTGAAACTGGGACAGATAGCAATCAGCCCCAGCATTTT. Protein: CASSETGTDSNQPQHF.

The chain links TRBV3-1 (or the pseudogene TRBV3-2) to TRBJ2-2, with TRBD2 matching 10 bases. Unmatched junction bases numbered 13, after V lost 4 bases and J lost 8 bases. CDR1 and CDR2 from the germline V gene are LGHDT and YNNKEL (reference sequence). The CDR3 has 17 residues. The CDR3 bases are TGTGCCAGCAGCCGGAGGGGATCTAGCGGGAGTTTTGGGGAGCTGTTTTTT. Residues: CASSRRGSSGSFGELFF.

The chain is built from TRBV2 and TRBJ2-7; maybe TRBD1 (6 bases). The length of the CDR3 is 13 residues. Trimming shortened V by 2 bases and J by 5 bases, and 10 bases separated the two germline ends. Germline V lookup: CDR1 SNHLY, CDR2 FYNNEI. The CDR3 region has the DNA TGTGCCAGCAGTGAACGGGGACACGACGAGCAGTACTTC. Translating gives CASSERGHDEQYF.

The chain joins TRBV10-3 to TRBJ2-4, with a possible D match to TRBD1 (6 bases). The CDR3 contains 14 residues. V dropped 2 bases and J dropped 6 bases, with 11 bases sitting between them. Germline loops: CDR1 ENHRY, CDR2 SYGVKD. The CDR3 DNA follows: TGTGCCATCAGTGAGCCCAGGGGAGCAAACATTCAGTACTTC. Translation gives CAISEPRGANIQYF.

This chain joins TRBV6-2 or TRBV6-3 and TRBJ2-7; a possible D gene is TRBD1 (5 bases). The germline V gene has CDR1 MNHEY and CDR2 SVGEGT. CDR3 size: 15 residues. V lost 2 bases, J lost 3 bases, and 14 bases lay in between. CDR3 loop: CASSYRRQSSYEQYF. DNA for the CDR3: TGTGCCAGCAGTTACCGCAGACAGTCTAGCTACGAGCAGTACTTC.

The chain uses TRBV19 and TRBJ2-4, with 11 bases lining up with TRBD1. There are 16 residues in the CDR3. Germline CDR1 reads LNHDA; CDR2 reads SQIVND (reference sequence). V was pared by 1 base and J by 7 bases, with 6 bases of the junction left unmatched. This chain's CDR3 is CASSIGGTGGYNIQYF. The CDR3 DNA follows: TGTGCCAGTAGTATAGGGGGGACAGGGGGTTATAACATTCAGTACTTC.

The gene calls are TRBV6-4 and TRBJ2-1; 12 bases map to TRBD2. Looked up from germline, CDR1 is MRHNA and CDR2 is SNTAGT. V gave up 4 bases and J gave up 0 bases; unmatched junction bases: 1. The CDR3 covers 16 residues. The DNA for the CDR3 is TGTGCCAGCAGTGTGACTAGCGGGAGCTCCTACAATGAGCAGTTCTTC. Translated: CASSVTSGSSYNEQFF.

The chain couples TRBV3-1 (or the pseudogene TRBV3-2) to TRBJ2-7, with 10 bases identical to TRBD2. The length of the CDR3 is 13 residues. V shed 6 bases, J shed 7 bases, and the junction held 6 bases outside the gene matches. CDR1 and CDR2 from the germline V gene are LGHDT and YNNKEL (reference sequence). The CDR3 spells CASRRLAGGEQYF. The CDR3 coding sequence is TGTGCCAGCAGGAGACTAGCGGGCGGAGAGCAGTACTTC.

The CDR3 DNA follows: TGTGCCAGCTCACCACTAGCAGGGGCAAACATTCAGTACTTC. It specifies CASSPLAGANIQYF. The chain couples TRBV18 to TRBJ2-4; weak D call: TRBD1 (6 bases). CDR3 length: 14 residues. CDR1 KGHSH and CDR2 LQKENI come from the germline V gene. The V end was cut by 1 base, the J end by 6 bases, with 10 bases between.

The chain couples TRBV6-5 to TRBJ1-2; D may be TRBD1 (6 bases). Per germline, CDR1 MNHEY and CDR2 SVGAGI. V gave up 0 bases and J gave up 4 bases, with 12 bases separating them. This CDR3 region has 15 residues. The CDR3 loop is CASSYSHRASYGYTF. The CDR3, as DNA: TGTGCCAGCAGTTACTCGCACAGGGCCAGCTATGGCTACACCTTC.

The rearrangement joins TRBV29-1 to TRBJ1-1; D possibly corresponds to TRBD1 (5 bases). The CDR3 covers 13 residues. Per the germline V gene, CDR1 is SQVTM and CDR2 is ANQGSEA. With 6 bases removed from V and 6 bases from J, the gap between germline ends came to 17 bases. The CDR3 DNA follows: TGCAGCGTAGCTGGAGGGGAGAGGTCTGAAGCTTTCTTT. Protein product: CSVAGGERSEAFF.

The V and J genes are TRBV3-1 (or the pseudogene TRBV3-2) and TRBJ2-3; TRBD2 agrees at 8 bases. The germline V gene has CDR1 LGHDT and CDR2 YNNKEL (reference sequence). This CDR3 region has 16 residues. Losses at the gene ends were 5 bases for V and 1 base for J; bases not matched to a gene: 8. CDR3 bases: TGTGCCAGCAGCAGAACGCGGGGGGCCGGCACAGATACGCAGTATTTT. Translation: CASSRTRGAGTDTQYF.

The genes are TRBV5-1 and TRBJ2-3; D not resolved. The length of the CDR3 is 14 residues. Germline lookup yields CDR1 SGHRS and CDR2 YFSETQ. V was shortened by 5 bases and J by 2 bases, with 12 bases between the two germline ends. DNA of the CDR3: TGCGCCAGCAGGGTGACTGGAGTCACAGATACGCAGTATTTT. It yields the protein CASRVTGVTDTQYF.

This clone occurred many times. The same CDR3 also results from other DNA sequences found in this sample. This rearrangement joins TRBV7-2 to TRBJ1-6; 11 bases map to TRBD1. CDR1 is SGHTA and CDR2 is FQGNSA in the germline V gene. This CDR3 has 14 residues. The V segment lost 5 bases and the J segment 10 bases; nucleotides outside the gene matches: 4. DNA for the CDR3: TGTGCCAGCAGCCCCCGGGACAGGGGGTCACCCCTCCACTTT. Translated: CASSPRDRGSPLHF. Full variable domain (outside the CDR3, taken from reference TRBV7-2 and TRBJ1-6): GAGVSQSPSNKVTEKGKDVELRCDPISGHTALYWYRQSLGQGLEFLIYFQGNSAPDKSGLPSDRFSAERTGGSVSTLTIQRTQQEDSAVYLCASSPRDRGSPLHFGNGTRLTVT.

The chain uses TRBV9 and TRBJ2-2, with a tentative D call TRBD1 (6 bases). Germline V CDR1 and CDR2: SGDLS, YYNGEE. V was cut by 0 bases and J by 1 base, with 10 bases left in between. The CDR3 has 16 amino acids. CDR3 loop: CASSVDQGWNTGELFF. In DNA, the CDR3 is TGTGCCAGCAGCGTAGATCAGGGGTGGAACACCGGGGAGCTGTTTTTT.

V usage is TRBV7-9 and J usage is TRBJ1-2; no reliable D call. The CDR3 loop spans 13 amino acids. V was pared by 5 bases and J by 2 bases, with 9 bases between. Germline values: CDR1 SEHNR, CDR2 FQNEAQ (reference sequence). This CDR3 is CASSPSLNYGYTF. For the CDR3, the DNA is TGTGCCAGCAGCCCGTCACTGAACTATGGCTACACCTTC. Filled out from reference TRBV7-9 and TRBJ1-2, the complete variable domain reads DTGVSQNPRHKITKRGQNVTFRCDPISEHNRLYWYRQTLGQGPEFLTYFQNEAQLEKSRLLSDRFSAERPKGSFSTLEIQRTEQGDSAMYLCASSPSLNYGYTFGSGTRLTVV.

The V and J genes are TRBV20-1 and TRBJ1-1; tentatively, D is TRBD1 (6 bases). Germline V gives CDR1 DFQATT, CDR2 SNEGSKA (reference sequence). V dropped 6 bases and J dropped 5 bases, with 10 bases sitting between them. The CDR3 consists of 11 residues. CDR3 loop: CSAAGDTEAFF. CDR3 sequence (DNA): TGCAGTGCCGCAGGGGATACTGAAGCTTTCTTT.

This clone was seen a handful of times. The V call is TRBV11-3, the J call TRBJ1-1; D is undetermined. The V and J ends lost 5 bases and 14 bases respectively, with 21 bases between them. The length of the CDR3 is 13 residues. The germline gives CDR1 SGHNT, CDR2 YENEEA. CDR3 bases: TGTGCCAGCAGCCCATCACCTTTAGGGAGGCCCTTCTTT. Its translation is CASSPSPLGRPFF.